The 10 T cell receptor beta chains listed next were all sequenced from one sample in a study of blood T cells in healthy people across ages. With a J-beta primer mix and a sample-barcoded 5' primer, a second PCR ran about 6 to 11 cycles. A single record per CDR3 protein comes from TCRdb applying MiXCR to the 5' RACE reads. Among more than 1 million distinct CDR3 sequences listed, 40% to 55% were seen once. The sequenced sample consisted of blood. The receptors were gathered from a woman aged 55-70 years in good health.

The chain uses TRBV29-1 and TRBJ1-2; 7 nucleotides line up with TRBD1. The V segment lost 6 bases and the J segment 6 bases; nucleotides outside the gene matches: 4. Germline loops: CDR1 SQVTM, CDR2 ANQGSEA. CDR3 size: 11 residues. The CDR3 DNA reads TGCAGCGTACAGGGGTTGGATGGCTACACCTTC. Protein sequence: CSVQGLDGYTF.

This clonotype showed up just a few times. The CDR3 nucleotides read TGTGCCATAGGTAGCCTCAATGAGCAGTTCTTC. It translates to CAIGSLNEQFF. The chain joins TRBV27 to TRBJ2-1; no clear D gene. The CDR3 loop spans 11 amino acids. The V gene lost 10 bases and the J gene lost 6 bases, with 10 bases spanning the gap. In germline, CDR1 is MNHEY, CDR2 SMNVEV (reference sequence).

This clonotype was observed a few times. The chain is built from TRBV20-1 and TRBJ2-4; unclear D gene. The J call may be incorrect, as the DNA end agrees better with TRBJ2-7. CDR3 length equals 13 residues. Germline V gene lookup returns CDR1 DFQATT and CDR2 SNEGSKA (reference sequence). The CDR3 spells CSASFSGTYEQYF. The CDR3 coding sequence is TGCAGTGCTAGTTTTAGTGGCACCTACGAGCAGTACTTC.

This chain joins TRBV3-1 and TRBJ2-5; 8 positions match TRBD1. The CDR3 is 16 residues long. V trimming: 0 bases; J trimming: 5 bases; junction bases outside the gene matches: 8. Germline lookup yields CDR1 LGHDT and CDR2 YNNKEL (reference sequence). This chain's CDR3 is CASSQDRQGLRETQYF. CDR3 bases: TGTGCCAGCAGCCAAGATCGACAGGGGCTCCGGGAGACCCAGTACTTC.

This chain connects TRBV9 to TRBJ2-7, with 8 nucleotides matching TRBD2. V lost 3 bases, J lost 2 bases, and 4 bases stayed unmatched. The CDR3 runs to 14 residues. The germline CDR1 and CDR2 sequences are SGDLS and YYNGEE. The DNA for the CDR3 is TGTGCCAGCAGCGGGGGGACTAGTCCCTACGAGCAGTACTTC. As protein: CASSGGTSPYEQYF.

This chain uses TRBV3-1 with TRBJ1-5, with D hard to call. The CDR3 runs to 20 residues. Germline V gene sequence: CDR1 LGHDT, CDR2 YNNKEL (reference sequence). V shed 2 bases and J shed 0 bases, with 23 bases lying between them. CDR3 DNA: TGTGCCAGCAGCCAAAGTTTTCCGGCCCCGGGGAAAGATAGCAATCAGCCCCAGCATTTT. Translation: CASSQSFPAPGKDSNQPQHF.

The chain carries TRBV7-9 and TRBJ2-3; 10 bases line up with TRBD2. V lost 7 bases to trimming and J lost 6 bases; unmatched junction nucleotides: 7. CDR3 length: 14 amino acids. Germline loops: CDR1 SEHNR, CDR2 FQNEAQ (reference sequence). CDR3 DNA sequence: TGTGCCAGCATGCTAGCGGGAGTTGGGGATACGCAGTATTTT. Amino acid sequence: CASMLAGVGDTQYF. The full variable domain, rest sourced from reference TRBV7-9 and TRBJ2-3, is DTGVSQNPRHKITKRGQNVTFRCDPISEHNRLYWYRQTLGQGPEFLTYFQNEAQLEKSRLLSDRFSAERPKGSFSTLEIQRTEQGDSAMYLCASMLAGVGDTQYFGPGTRLTVL.

The genes are TRBV7-9 and TRBJ2-7, with D perhaps given as TRBD1 or TRBD2 (5 bases each). V shed 5 bases and J shed 6 bases, with 14 bases lying between them. The CDR3 contains 13 residues. Germline V gene lookup returns CDR1 SEHNR and CDR2 FQNEAQ (reference sequence). CDR3 coding DNA: TGTGCCAGCAGCCCGGGACCTTCCGTCGAGCAGTACTTC. This encodes CASSPGPSVEQYF.

CDR3: CSARGHHTRGDTQYF. For the CDR3, the DNA is TGCAGTGCTAGAGGGCACCATACCCGGGGGGATACGCAGTATTTT. The chain carries TRBV20-1 and TRBJ2-3, with D maybe TRBD2 (6 bases). CDR3 length: 15 residues. Germline CDR1 DFQATT, CDR2 SNEGSKA (reference sequence). V lost 1 base to trimming and J lost 6 bases, with 17 bases between them.

On this clonotype itself: A much larger clone differs from this one at a single base, so this may be a read error. The chain employs TRBV27 and TRBJ1-5, with D possibly being TRBD1 (6 bases). Trimming left V 4 bases short and J 1 base short, with 8 bases between. This CDR3 region has 14 residues. Germline values: CDR1 MNHEY, CDR2 SMNVEV (reference sequence). The CDR3 DNA follows: TGTGCCAGCAGTTACAGGGTGAGCAATCAGCCCCAGCATTTT. This gives the protein CASSYRVSNQPQHF.